This T cell receptor (beta chain) stems from a study of blood T cell repertoires in COVID-19. Study at large: From the United States, Italy and Spain came samples of acute and convalescent COVID-19. PBMCs, B-cell-depleted T cells, or T cells were the source of the cDNA or gDNA that made up the material.

As processed by the authors: Nucleated cell number was recorded as an estimate derived from reference gene primer amplification. Clones were sequenced by immunoSEQ multiplex PCR, and TCRdb holds only the in-frame ones, with some missing. V and J calls and clone size are as listed in that table; D and trimming were resolved from the DNA. This table holds 88,000 or so clones, 85% found once. The CDR3 consists of 17 residues. Trimming left V 5 bases short and J 8 bases short, with 24 bases between. Germline V CDR1 and CDR2: LNHDA, SQIVND (reference sequence). Sample: peripheral blood. The sequence came from a man aged 55 to 70 with acute or convalescent COVID-19. V and J are TRBV19 and TRBJ2-2; weak D call: TRBD1 (6 bases). The CDR3 spells CASSGVLLSRGDGELFF. The DNA of the CDR3 is TGTGCCAGTAGTGGGGTCCTCCTCAGCAGGGGAGATGGGGAGCTGTTTTTT.